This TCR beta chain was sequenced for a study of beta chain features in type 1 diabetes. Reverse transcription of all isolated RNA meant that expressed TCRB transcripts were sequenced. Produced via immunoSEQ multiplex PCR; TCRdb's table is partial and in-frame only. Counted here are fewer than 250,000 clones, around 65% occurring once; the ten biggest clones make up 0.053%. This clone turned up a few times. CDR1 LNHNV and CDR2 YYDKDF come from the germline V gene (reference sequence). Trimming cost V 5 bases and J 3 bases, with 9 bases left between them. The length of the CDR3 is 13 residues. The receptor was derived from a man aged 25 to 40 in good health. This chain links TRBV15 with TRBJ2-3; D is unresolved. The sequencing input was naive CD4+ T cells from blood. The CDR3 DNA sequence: TGTGCCACCAGCGGACGAAAAACAGATACGCAGTATTTT. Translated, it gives CATSGRKTDTQYF.